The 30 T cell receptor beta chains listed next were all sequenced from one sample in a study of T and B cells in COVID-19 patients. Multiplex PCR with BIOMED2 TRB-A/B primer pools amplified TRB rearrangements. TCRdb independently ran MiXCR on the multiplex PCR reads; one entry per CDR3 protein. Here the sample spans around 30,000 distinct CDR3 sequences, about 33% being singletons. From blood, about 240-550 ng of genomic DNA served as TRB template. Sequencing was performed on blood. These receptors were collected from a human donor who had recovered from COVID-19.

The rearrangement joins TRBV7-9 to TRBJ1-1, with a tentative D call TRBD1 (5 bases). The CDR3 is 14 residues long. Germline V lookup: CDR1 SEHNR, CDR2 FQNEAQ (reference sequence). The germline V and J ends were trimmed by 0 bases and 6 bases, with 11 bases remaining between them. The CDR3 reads CASSLAQGLAEAFF. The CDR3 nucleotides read TGTGCCAGCAGCTTAGCGCAGGGTTTGGCTGAAGCTTTCTTT.

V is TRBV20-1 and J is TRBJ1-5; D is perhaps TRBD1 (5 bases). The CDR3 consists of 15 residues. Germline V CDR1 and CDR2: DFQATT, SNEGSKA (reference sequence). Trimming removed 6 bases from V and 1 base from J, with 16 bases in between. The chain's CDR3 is CSAPSVGGSNQPQHF. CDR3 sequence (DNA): TGCAGTGCCCCGTCGGTCGGGGGAAGCAATCAGCCCCAGCATTTT.

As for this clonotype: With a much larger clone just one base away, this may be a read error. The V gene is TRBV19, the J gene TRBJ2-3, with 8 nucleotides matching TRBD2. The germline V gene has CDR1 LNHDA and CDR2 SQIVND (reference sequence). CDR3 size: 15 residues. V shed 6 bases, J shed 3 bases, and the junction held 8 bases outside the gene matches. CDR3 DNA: TGTGCCAGTAGGCCAACTAGCGGAGGGACAGATACGCAGTATTTT. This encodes CASRPTSGGTDTQYF.

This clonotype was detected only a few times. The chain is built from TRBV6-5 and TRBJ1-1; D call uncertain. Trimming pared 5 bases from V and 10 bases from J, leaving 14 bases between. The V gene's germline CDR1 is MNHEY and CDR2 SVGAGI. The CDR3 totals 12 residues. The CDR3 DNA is TGTGCCAGCAGTCCCAGGCCAGGAGGAGCTTTCTTT. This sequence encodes CASSPRPGGAFF.

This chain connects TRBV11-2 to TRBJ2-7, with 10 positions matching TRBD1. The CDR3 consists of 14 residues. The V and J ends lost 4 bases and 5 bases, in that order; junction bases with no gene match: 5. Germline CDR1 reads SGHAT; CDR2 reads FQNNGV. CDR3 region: CASSSTGGRNEQYF. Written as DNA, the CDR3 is TGTGCCAGCAGCTCGACAGGGGGCAGGAACGAGCAGTACTTC. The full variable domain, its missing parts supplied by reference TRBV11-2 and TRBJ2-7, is EAGVAQSPRYKIIEKRQSVAFWCNPISGHATLYWYQQILGQGPKLLIQFQNNGVVDDSQLPKDRFSAERLKGVDSTLKIQPAKLEDSAVYLCASSSTGGRNEQYFGPGTRLTVT.

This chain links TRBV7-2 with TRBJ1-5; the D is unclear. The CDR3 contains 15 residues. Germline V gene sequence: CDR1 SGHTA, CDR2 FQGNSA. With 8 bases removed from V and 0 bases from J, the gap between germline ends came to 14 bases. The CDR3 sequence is CASRGQPNSNQPQHF. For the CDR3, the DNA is TGTGCCAGCCGTGGGCAGCCTAATAGCAATCAGCCCCAGCATTTT.

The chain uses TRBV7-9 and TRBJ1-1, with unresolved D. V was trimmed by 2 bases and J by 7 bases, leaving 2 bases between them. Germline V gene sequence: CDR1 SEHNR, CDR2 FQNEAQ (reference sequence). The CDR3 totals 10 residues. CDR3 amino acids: CASSLNEAFF. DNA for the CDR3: TGTGCCAGCAGCTTAAATGAAGCTTTCTTT.

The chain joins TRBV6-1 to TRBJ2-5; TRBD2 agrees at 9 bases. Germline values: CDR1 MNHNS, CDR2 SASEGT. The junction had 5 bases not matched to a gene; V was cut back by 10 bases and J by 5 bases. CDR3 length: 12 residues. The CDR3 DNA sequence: TGTGCCACTCCCAGCGGGGGGGAGACCCAGTACTTC. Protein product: CATPSGGETQYF.

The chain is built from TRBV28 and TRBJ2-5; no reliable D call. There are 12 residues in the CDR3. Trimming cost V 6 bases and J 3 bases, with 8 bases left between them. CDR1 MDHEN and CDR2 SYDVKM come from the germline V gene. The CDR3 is CASSQGKETQYF. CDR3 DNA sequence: TGTGCCAGCAGCCAAGGGAAAGAGACCCAGTACTTC.

The CDR3 protein is CASSLALPPYEQYF. The CDR3 DNA sequence: TGTGCCAGCAGCTTGGCCCTACCCCCGTACGAGCAGTACTTC. V is TRBV19 and J is TRBJ2-7; D unclear. V lost 9 bases and J lost 4, with 19 bases in between. The CDR3 covers 14 residues. The V gene's germline CDR1 is LNHDA and CDR2 SQIVND (reference sequence).

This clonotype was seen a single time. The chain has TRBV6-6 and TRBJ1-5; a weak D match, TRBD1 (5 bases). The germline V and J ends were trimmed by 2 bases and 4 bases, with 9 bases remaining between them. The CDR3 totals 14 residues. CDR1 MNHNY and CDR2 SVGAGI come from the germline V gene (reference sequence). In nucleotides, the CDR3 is TGTGCCAGCAGTTACGTGACAGCAAATCAGCCCCAGCATTTT. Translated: CASSYVTANQPQHF.

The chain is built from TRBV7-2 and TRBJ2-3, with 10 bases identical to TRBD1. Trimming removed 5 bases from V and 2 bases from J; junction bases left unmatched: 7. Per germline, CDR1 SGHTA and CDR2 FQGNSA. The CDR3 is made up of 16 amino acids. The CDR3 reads CASSRSGQGLTDTQYF. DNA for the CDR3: TGTGCCAGCAGCCGATCGGGACAGGGGCTCACAGATACGCAGTATTTT.

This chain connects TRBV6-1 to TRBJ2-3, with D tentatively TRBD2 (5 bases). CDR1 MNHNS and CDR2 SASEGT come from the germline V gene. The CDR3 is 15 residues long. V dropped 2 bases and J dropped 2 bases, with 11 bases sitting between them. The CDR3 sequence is CASSELLDFTDTQYF. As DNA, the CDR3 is TGTGCCAGCAGTGAACTACTAGACTTCACAGATACGCAGTATTTT.

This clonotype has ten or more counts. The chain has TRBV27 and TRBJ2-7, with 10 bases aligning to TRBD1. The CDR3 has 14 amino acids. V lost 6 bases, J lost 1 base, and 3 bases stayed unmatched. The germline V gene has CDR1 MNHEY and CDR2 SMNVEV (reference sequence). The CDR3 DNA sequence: TGTGCCAGCAGCTGGGACAGGGGATCCTACGAGCAGTACTTC. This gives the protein CASSWDRGSYEQYF.

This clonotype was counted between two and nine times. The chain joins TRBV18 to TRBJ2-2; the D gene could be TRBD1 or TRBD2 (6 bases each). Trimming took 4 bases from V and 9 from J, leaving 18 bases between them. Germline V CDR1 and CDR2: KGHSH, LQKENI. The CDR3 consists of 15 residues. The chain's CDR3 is CASSRDTTGARELFF. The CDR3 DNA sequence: TGTGCCAGCTCACGTGACACGACGGGGGCCCGGGAGCTGTTTTTT.

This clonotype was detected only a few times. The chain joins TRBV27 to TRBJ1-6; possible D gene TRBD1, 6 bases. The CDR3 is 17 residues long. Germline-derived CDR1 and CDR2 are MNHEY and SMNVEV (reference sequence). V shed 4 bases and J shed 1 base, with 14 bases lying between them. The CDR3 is CASSSTTGGSYNSPLHF. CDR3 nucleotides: TGTGCCAGCAGTTCCACGACAGGAGGGTCCTATAATTCACCCCTCCACTTT.

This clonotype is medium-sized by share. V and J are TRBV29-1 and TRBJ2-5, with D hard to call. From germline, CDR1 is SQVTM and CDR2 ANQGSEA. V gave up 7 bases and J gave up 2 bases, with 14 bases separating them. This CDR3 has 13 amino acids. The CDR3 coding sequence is TGCAGCGCGCGTTTCGGCGGACAAGAGACCCAGTACTTC. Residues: CSARFGGQETQYF. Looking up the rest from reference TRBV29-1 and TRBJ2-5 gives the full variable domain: SAVISQKPSRDICQRGTSLTIQCQVDSQVTMMFWYRQQPGQSLTLIATANQGSEATYESGFVIDKFPISRPNLTFSTLTVSNMSPEDSSIYLCSARFGGQETQYFGPGTRLLVL.

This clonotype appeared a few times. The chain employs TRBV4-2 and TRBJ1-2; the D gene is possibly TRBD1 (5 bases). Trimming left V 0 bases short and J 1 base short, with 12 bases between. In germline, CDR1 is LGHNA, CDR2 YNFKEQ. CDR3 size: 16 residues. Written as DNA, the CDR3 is TGTGCCAGCAGCCAAGACGGGACTCTCATTAACTATGGCTACACCTTC. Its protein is CASSQDGTLINYGYTF.

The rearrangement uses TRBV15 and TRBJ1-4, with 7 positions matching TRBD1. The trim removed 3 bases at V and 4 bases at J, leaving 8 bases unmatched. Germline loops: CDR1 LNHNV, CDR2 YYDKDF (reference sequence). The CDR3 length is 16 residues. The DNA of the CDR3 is TGTGCCACCAGCAGTACCCCAGGGGGGATTAATGAAAAACTGTTTTTT. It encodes CATSSTPGGINEKLFF.

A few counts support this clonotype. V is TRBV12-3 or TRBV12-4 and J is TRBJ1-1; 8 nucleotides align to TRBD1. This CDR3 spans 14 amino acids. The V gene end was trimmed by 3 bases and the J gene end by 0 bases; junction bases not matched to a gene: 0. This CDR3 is CASSLDRVNTEAFF. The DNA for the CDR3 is TGTGCCAGCAGTTTGGACAGGGTGAACACTGAAGCTTTCTTT.

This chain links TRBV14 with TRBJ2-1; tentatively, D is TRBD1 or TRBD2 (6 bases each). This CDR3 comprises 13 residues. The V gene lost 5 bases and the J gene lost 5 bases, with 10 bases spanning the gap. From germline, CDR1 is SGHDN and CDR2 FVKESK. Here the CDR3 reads CASSFRGHNEQFF. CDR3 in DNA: TGTGCCAGCAGCTTTCGGGGGCACAATGAGCAGTTCTTC.

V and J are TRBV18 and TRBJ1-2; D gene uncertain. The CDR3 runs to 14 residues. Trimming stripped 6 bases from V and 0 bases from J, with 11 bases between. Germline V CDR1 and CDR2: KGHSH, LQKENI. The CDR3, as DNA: TGTGCCAGCTCGCGAGACGGAGCTAACTATGGCTACACCTTC. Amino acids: CASSRDGANYGYTF.

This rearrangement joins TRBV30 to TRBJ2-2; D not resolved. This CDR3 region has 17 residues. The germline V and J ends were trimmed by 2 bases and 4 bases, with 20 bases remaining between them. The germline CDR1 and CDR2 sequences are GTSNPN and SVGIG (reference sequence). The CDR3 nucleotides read TGTGCCTGGAGTACTCAACGTCCCGACGGCTTCACCGGGGAGCTGTTTTTT. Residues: CAWSTQRPDGFTGELFF.

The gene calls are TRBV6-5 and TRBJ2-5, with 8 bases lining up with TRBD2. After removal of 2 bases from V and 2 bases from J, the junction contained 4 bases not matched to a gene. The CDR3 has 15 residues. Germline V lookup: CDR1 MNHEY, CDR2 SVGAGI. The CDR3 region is CASSYTPGGQETQYF. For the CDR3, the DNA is TGTGCCAGCAGTTACACCCCGGGGGGGCAAGAGACCCAGTACTTC.

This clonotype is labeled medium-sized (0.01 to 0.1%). The CDR3 reads CASSIGTGTGELFF. CDR3 in DNA: TGTGCCAGTAGTATTGGGACAGGCACCGGGGAGCTGTTTTTT. The genes are TRBV19 and TRBJ2-2; 8 bases align to TRBD1. The V gene's germline CDR1 is LNHDA and CDR2 SQIVND (reference sequence). CDR3 length: 14 amino acids. The trim removed 3 bases at V and 4 bases at J, leaving 1 base unmatched.

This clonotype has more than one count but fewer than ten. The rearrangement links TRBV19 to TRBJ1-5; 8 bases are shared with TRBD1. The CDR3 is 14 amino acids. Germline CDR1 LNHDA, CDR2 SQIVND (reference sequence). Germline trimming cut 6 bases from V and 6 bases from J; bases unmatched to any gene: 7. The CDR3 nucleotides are TGTGCCAGTAGCCCTACAGGGGGAAGTCAGCCCCAGCATTTT. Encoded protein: CASSPTGGSQPQHF.

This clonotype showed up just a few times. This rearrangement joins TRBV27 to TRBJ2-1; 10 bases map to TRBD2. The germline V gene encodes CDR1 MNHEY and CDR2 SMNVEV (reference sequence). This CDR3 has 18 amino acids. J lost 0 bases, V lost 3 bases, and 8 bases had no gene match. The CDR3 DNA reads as TGTGCCAGCAGTTTTTTAGCGGGAGGCCCAAGCTCCTACAATGAGCAGTTCTTC. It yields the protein CASSFLAGGPSSYNEQFF.

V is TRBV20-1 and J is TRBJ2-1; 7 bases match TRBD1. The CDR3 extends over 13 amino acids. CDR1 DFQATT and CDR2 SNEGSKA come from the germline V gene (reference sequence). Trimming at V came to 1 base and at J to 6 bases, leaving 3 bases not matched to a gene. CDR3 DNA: TGCAGTGCTAGAGGGCCAGGGGGCAATGAGCAGTTCTTC. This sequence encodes CSARGPGGNEQFF.

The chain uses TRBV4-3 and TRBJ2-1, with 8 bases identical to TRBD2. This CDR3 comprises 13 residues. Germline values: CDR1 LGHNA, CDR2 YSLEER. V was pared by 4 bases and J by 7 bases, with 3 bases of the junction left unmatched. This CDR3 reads CASSRTGGNEQFF. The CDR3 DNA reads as TGCGCCAGCAGCCGCACGGGAGGGAATGAGCAGTTCTTC.

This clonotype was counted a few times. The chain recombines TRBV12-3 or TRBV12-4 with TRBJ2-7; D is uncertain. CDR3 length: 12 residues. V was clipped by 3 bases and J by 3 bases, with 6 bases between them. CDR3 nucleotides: TGTGCCAGCAGTTTCCTGGACTACGAGCAGTACTTC. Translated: CASSFLDYEQYF.